A single sample gave rise to the 27 T cell receptor beta chains below, sequenced in a study of blood T cell repertoires in COVID-19. This table comes from immunoSEQ multiplex PCR, and its TCRdb copy is limited to in-frame clones, with some not included. Here the sample spans tens of thousands of clones, over 65% being singletons. Sequenced sample: peripheral blood. All receptors come from an elderly man with acute or convalescent COVID-19.

This rearrangement joins TRBV15 to TRBJ2-3; D unclear. This CDR3 comprises 14 residues. The ends were cut back, 5 bases at V and 2 bases at J, with 11 bases in the middle. Germline V gene data show CDR1 as LNHNV and CDR2 as YYDKDF (reference sequence). This CDR3 is CATSGQDFTDTQYF. The CDR3, as DNA: TGTGCCACCAGCGGTCAGGATTTCACAGATACGCAGTATTTT.

V and J are TRBV7-9 and TRBJ2-1; TRBD1 might be the D (8 bases). CDR1 SEHNR and CDR2 FQNEAQ come from the germline V gene (reference sequence). Trimming shortened V by 6 bases and J by 5 bases, and 20 bases separated the two germline ends. This CDR3 is built from 16 residues. This chain's CDR3 is CASSLNGQGGNNEQFF. The DNA for the CDR3 is TGTGCCAGCAGTCTTAATGGACAGGGAGGGAACAATGAGCAGTTCTTC.

This clone was seen just once. The chain couples TRBV7-8 to TRBJ2-3; 10 bases agree with TRBD2. CDR3 length: 16 amino acids. The ends lost 5 bases at V and 2 bases at J; junction bases unmatched: 7. Germline V CDR1 and CDR2: SGHVS, FQNEAQ. For the CDR3, the DNA is TGTGCCAGCAGCCAATCTAGCGGGAGCCCCACAGATACGCAGTATTTT. Protein product: CASSQSSGSPTDTQYF.

The V call is TRBV19, the J call TRBJ2-7, with D unresolved. Germline V lookup: CDR1 LNHDA, CDR2 SQIVND (reference sequence). The CDR3 consists of 13 residues. V lost 1 base and J 6 bases, leaving 10 bases between the germline ends. The CDR3 reads CASSIGGVGEQYF. The CDR3 DNA sequence: TGTGCCAGTAGTATAGGAGGAGTTGGCGAGCAGTACTTC.

CDR3 coding DNA: TGTGCCAGCAGCTCTACGGTCCCACTCTTCTATGGCTACACCTTC. This encodes CASSSTVPLFYGYTF. This chain uses TRBV5-5 with TRBJ1-2; D gene uncertain. From germline, CDR1 is SGHKS and CDR2 YYEKEE (reference sequence). V lost 3 bases and J 4 bases, leaving 16 bases between the germline ends. The CDR3 consists of 15 residues.

This clone was picked up one time. This chain links TRBV6-5 with TRBJ2-7; possibly TRBD2 for D (6 bases). CDR1 is MNHEY, CDR2 SVGAGI, per germline. The CDR3 is 12 amino acids. The ends were cut back, 8 bases at V and 1 base at J, with 9 bases in the middle. The CDR3 spells CASLGGSYEQYF. For the CDR3, the DNA is TGTGCCAGCTTAGGAGGGTCCTACGAGCAGTACTTC.

The gene calls are TRBV6-5 and TRBJ1-1; D is unclear. V dropped 6 bases and J dropped 6 bases, with 8 bases sitting between them. Germline-derived CDR1 and CDR2 are MNHEY and SVGAGI. There are 11 residues in the CDR3. The CDR3 here is CASRYTSEAFF. For the CDR3, the DNA is TGTGCCAGCAGGTATACATCTGAAGCTTTCTTT.

The V and J genes are TRBV12-5 and TRBJ1-1; D is unclear. Trimming cost V 6 bases and J 6 bases, with 20 bases left between them. The CDR3 contains 15 residues. The germline CDR1 and CDR2 sequences are LGHNT and FRNRAP. CDR3 coding DNA: TGTGCTAGTGGAGGGTCGGCAGGCCCGAGGGCTGAAGCTTTCTTT. The encoded protein is CASGGSAGPRAEAFF.

The CDR3 DNA follows: TGCGCCAGCAGTCAATCTATTGGCAGGGCCCACCTCAATCCTACAGATACGCAGTATTTT. Its protein is CASSQSIGRAHLNPTDTQYF. The chain uses TRBV23-1 and TRBJ2-3, with D tentatively TRBD1 (5 bases). TRBV23-1 is sorted into the ORF group, with uncertain function. This CDR3 contains 20 residues. Between the trimmed V and J ends, which lost 0 bases and 3 bases, there was a span of 25 bases.

The V gene is TRBV3-1 (or the pseudogene TRBV3-2), the J gene TRBJ2-1; D unclear. The CDR3 runs 13 residues. V shed 0 bases and J shed 12 bases, with 12 bases lying between them. Germline V lookup: CDR1 LGHDT, CDR2 YNNKEL (reference sequence). The CDR3 nucleotides read TGTGCCAGCAGCCAAGACCGAGTCCAAACGCAGTTCTTC. Its protein product is CASSQDRVQTQFF.

The chain is built from TRBV28 and TRBJ1-2, with 7 bases lining up with TRBD1. This CDR3 comprises 13 residues. Per the germline V gene, CDR1 is MDHEN and CDR2 is SYDVKM. With 6 bases clipped from V and 8 bases from J, the junction kept 9 bases outside the gene matches. This CDR3 reads CASSSDRVVGYTF. The DNA for the CDR3 is TGTGCCAGCAGCTCAGACAGGGTGGTGGGCTACACCTTC.

The rearrangement uses TRBV2 and TRBJ2-3; 8 bases line up with TRBD2. The CDR3 has 14 amino acids. Trimming cost V 6 bases and J 4 bases; bases outside gene matches: 6. CDR1 and CDR2 (germline): SNHLY, FYNNEI. For the CDR3, the DNA is TGTGCCAGCAGCATGACCGGGGGGGCAGATACGCAGTATTTT. It specifies CASSMTGGADTQYF.

This chain connects TRBV18 to TRBJ2-5; D remains unclear. V was trimmed by 5 bases and J by 2 bases, leaving 9 bases between them. Germline-derived CDR1 and CDR2 are KGHSH and LQKENI. The length of the CDR3 is 13 residues. Here the CDR3 DNA reads TGTGCCAGCTCATCGACAAAACAAGAGACCCAGTACTTC. This sequence encodes CASSSTKQETQYF.

V usage is TRBV30 and J usage is TRBJ1-2; unclear D gene. With 0 bases removed from V and 4 bases from J, the gap between germline ends came to 9 bases. The CDR3 has 13 residues. Germline V lookup: CDR1 GTSNPN, CDR2 SVGIG (reference sequence). CDR3 sequence reads: CAWSVSHGYGYTF. CDR3 DNA: TGTGCCTGGAGTGTAAGTCACGGCTATGGCTACACCTTC.

The chain has TRBV12-3 or TRBV12-4 and TRBJ2-7; D may be TRBD1 (5 bases). Trimming stripped 3 bases from V and 5 bases from J, with 8 bases between. The CDR3 has 12 residues. Here the CDR3 DNA reads TGTGCCAGCAGTTTGGGGCAGAACGAGCAGTACTTC. Amino acid sequence: CASSLGQNEQYF.

The rearrangement joins TRBV6-5 to TRBJ2-7, with TRBD2 matching 8 bases. The germline gives CDR1 MNHEY, CDR2 SVGAGI. V lost 2 bases to trimming and J lost 2 bases; unmatched junction nucleotides: 5. This CDR3 has 15 residues. The CDR3 spells CASSYRQRGTYEQYF. CDR3 DNA: TGTGCCAGCAGTTACAGACAGCGGGGGACCTACGAGCAGTACTTC.

The chain recombines TRBV24-1 with TRBJ1-5, with 7 bases lining up with TRBD1. Germline V gene lookup returns CDR1 KGHDR and CDR2 SFDVKD. CDR3 length: 13 amino acids. Unmatched junction bases numbered 6, after V lost 7 bases and J lost 7 bases. This chain's CDR3 is CATSPGGGQPQHF. The CDR3 region has the DNA TGTGCCACCAGCCCAGGGGGAGGCCAGCCCCAGCATTTT.

The V and J genes are TRBV28 and TRBJ1-1, with 10 positions matching TRBD1. The V gene end was trimmed by 4 bases and the J gene end by 1 base; junction bases not matched to a gene: 6. CDR1 is MDHEN, CDR2 SYDVKM, per germline. This CDR3 spans 16 amino acids. The CDR3 DNA follows: TGTGCCAGCAGTTCCCGGGACAGGGGACCGAACACTGAAGCTTTCTTT. Protein sequence: CASSSRDRGPNTEAFF.

The gene calls are TRBV14 and TRBJ2-1, with 9 bases matching TRBD2. From germline, CDR1 is SGHDN and CDR2 FVKESK. With V trimmed by 3 bases and J by 3 bases, 3 bases remained unmatched. The CDR3 runs 15 residues. CDR3 in DNA: TGTGCCAGCAGCCATAGCGGGAGCTTCTACAATGAGCAGTTCTTC. It translates to CASSHSGSFYNEQFF.

This chain connects TRBV29-1 to TRBJ1-1; 7 bases are shared with TRBD1. This CDR3 has 12 residues. V was pared by 5 bases and J by 3 bases, with 3 bases of the junction left unmatched. CDR1 and CDR2 from the germline V gene are SQVTM and ANQGSEA. CDR3 sequence: CSVRDSYTEAFF. The CDR3 DNA sequence: TGCAGCGTTCGGGACAGCTACACTGAAGCTTTCTTT.

This clone was seen a few times. The CDR3 sequence is CASSSYGQGNTEAFF. Here the CDR3 DNA reads TGTGCCAGCAGTTCTTACGGACAGGGAAACACTGAAGCTTTCTTT. V usage is TRBV28 and J usage is TRBJ1-1, with TRBD1 identical over 8 bases. The CDR3 loop spans 15 amino acids. Unmatched junction bases numbered 6, after V lost 4 bases and J lost 2 bases. Germline V gene sequence: CDR1 MDHEN, CDR2 SYDVKM.

This clone was observed a few times. This chain connects TRBV19 to TRBJ1-1; 10 bases are shared with TRBD1. Per germline, CDR1 LNHDA and CDR2 SQIVND (reference sequence). V trimming: 8 bases; J trimming: 3 bases; junction bases outside the gene matches: 3. The CDR3 runs 13 residues. CDR3 sequence: CASGDRGHTEAFF. In DNA form, the CDR3 reads TGTGCCAGTGGAGACAGGGGGCACACTGAAGCTTTCTTT.

The rearrangement links TRBV28 to TRBJ2-5; TRBD2 matches 8 bases. CDR3 length: 14 residues. V was pared by 6 bases and J by 5 bases, with 8 bases of the junction left unmatched. The V gene's germline CDR1 is MDHEN and CDR2 SYDVKM. Here the CDR3 DNA reads TGTGCCAGCAGCCCCAGCGGGAGCGTTGAGACCCAGTACTTC. It translates to CASSPSGSVETQYF.

The V gene is TRBV10-1, the J gene TRBJ2-1, with 9 bases identical to TRBD2. J lost 4 bases, V lost 0 bases, and 10 bases had no gene match. Germline CDR1 and CDR2: WNHNN and SYGVQD (reference sequence). This CDR3 contains 18 residues. In nucleotides, the CDR3 is TGCGCCAGCAGTGAGTCCGGTCTGCGTAGCGGGAGATACAATGAGCAGTTCTTC. Translating it yields CASSESGLRSGRYNEQFF.

V and J are TRBV9 and TRBJ2-1; 11 bases line up with TRBD2. Germline loops: CDR1 SGDLS, CDR2 YYNGEE. CDR3 length: 16 residues. With V trimmed by 0 bases and J by 6 bases, 5 bases remained unmatched. CDR3 sequence: CASSVASGTSGNEQFF. The CDR3 DNA is TGTGCCAGCAGCGTAGCCTCCGGGACTAGCGGCAATGAGCAGTTCTTC.

In this sample, this clone turned up a few times. The rearrangement links TRBV29-1 to TRBJ1-3; TRBD1 aligns across 7 bases. This CDR3 is 13 amino acids long. Trimming removed 7 bases from V and 2 bases from J; junction bases left unmatched: 5. CDR1 and CDR2 (germline): SQVTM, ANQGSEA. The CDR3 here is CSGLQGTGNTIYF. The CDR3, as DNA: TGCAGCGGCCTACAGGGGACTGGAAACACCATATATTTT. The full variable domain, with the rest looked up from reference TRBV29-1 and TRBJ1-3, is SAVISQKPSRDICQRGTSLTIQCQVDSQVTMMFWYRQQPGQSLTLIATANQGSEATYESGFVIDKFPISRPNLTFSTLTVSNMSPEDSSIYLCSGLQGTGNTIYFGEGSWLTVV.

The CDR3: CASSSTAAGNTIYF. The CDR3 coding sequence is TGTGCCAGCAGTTCGACGGCGGCCGGAAACACCATATATTTT. The rearrangement joins TRBV28 to TRBJ1-3, with D hard to call. The V and J ends lost 4 bases and 4 bases respectively, with 11 bases between them. This CDR3 is 14 amino acids long. Germline-derived CDR1 and CDR2 are MDHEN and SYDVKM.